The 21 T cell receptor beta chains below all came from one sample that was sequenced in a study of blood T cell repertoires in COVID-19. The repertoire was sequenced with immunoSEQ multiplex PCR; TCRdb's copy has only in-frame clones and lacks some. Here the sample spans tens of thousands of clones, about four fifths being singletons. The sequenced material came from peripheral blood. These receptors all stem from a human donor in a cohort sampled during active COVID-19.

The chain employs TRBV5-4 and TRBJ1-4, with 9 positions matching TRBD1. Germline CDR1 SGHNT, CDR2 YYREEE (reference sequence). The CDR3 length is 14 residues. The junction had 7 bases not matched to a gene; V was cut back by 5 bases and J by 8 bases. The CDR3 spells CASSVRGQGEKLFF. The DNA of the CDR3 is TGTGCCAGCAGTGTCCGCGGACAGGGGGAAAAACTGTTTTTT.

The chain has TRBV5-1 and TRBJ2-3, with 10 positions matching TRBD1. Germline CDR1 and CDR2: SGHRS and YFSETQ. The V gene end was trimmed by 4 bases and the J gene end by 7 bases; junction bases not matched to a gene: 6. CDR3 length equals 14 residues. CDR3 DNA: TGCGCCAGCAGCACCGGGACAGGGGACAATACGCAGTATTTT. Its protein is CASSTGTGDNTQYF. The full variable domain, completed using reference TRBV5-1 and TRBJ2-3, is KAGVTQTPRYLIKTRGQQVTLSCSPISGHRSVSWYQQTPGQGLQFLFEYFSETQRNKGNFPGRFSGRQFSNSRSEMNVSTLELGDSALYLCASSTGTGDNTQYFGPGTRLTVL.

Regarding this clone: Other DNA variants within this sample encode the same CDR3. CDR3 protein: CASSSGQLNTEAFF. Here the CDR3 DNA reads TGTGCCAGCAGCTCAGGACAGTTGAACACTGAAGCTTTCTTT. The chain is built from TRBV7-9 and TRBJ1-1, with a tentative D call TRBD1 (6 bases). Germline-derived CDR1 and CDR2 are SEHNR and FQNEAQ (reference sequence). V was shortened by 4 bases and J by 0 bases, with 9 bases between the two germline ends. There are 14 residues in the CDR3.

The chain combines TRBV7-2 with TRBJ2-5, with 10 bases that match TRBD2. The CDR3 spans 15 residues. The V gene's germline CDR1 is SGHTA and CDR2 FQGNSA. V lost 2 bases to trimming and J lost 10 bases; unmatched junction nucleotides: 10. The DNA of the CDR3 is TGTGCCAGCAGCTTAATGGCCCAGCGGGGGGGCATCCAGTACTTC. Its translation is CASSLMAQRGGIQYF.

The V and J genes are TRBV6-1 and TRBJ1-6; 10 nucleotides agree with TRBD1. V gave up 4 bases and J gave up 2 bases; unmatched junction bases: 2. Germline loops: CDR1 MNHNS, CDR2 SASEGT. The CDR3 totals 16 residues. CDR3 amino acids: CASSGDRGPYNSPLHF. CDR3 nucleotides: TGTGCCAGCAGTGGGGACAGGGGCCCCTATAATTCACCCCTCCACTTT.

This rearrangement joins TRBV7-9 to TRBJ2-7; D not resolved. Trimming pared 5 bases from V and 0 bases from J, leaving 5 bases between. The CDR3 consists of 12 residues. Germline loops: CDR1 SEHNR, CDR2 FQNEAQ (reference sequence). CDR3 DNA sequence: TGTGCCAGCAGCGCGAGCTCCTACGAGCAGTACTTC. Translating it yields CASSASSYEQYF.

The count of this clone is one. V and J are TRBV27 and TRBJ2-7; TRBD2 might be the D (7 bases). Between the trimmed V and J ends, which lost 4 bases and 2 bases, there was a span of 15 bases. Germline CDR1 reads MNHEY; CDR2 reads SMNVEV (reference sequence). This CDR3 has 15 residues. For the CDR3, the DNA is TGTGCCAGCAGTTGGGGGGGCTCCTTCACCTACGAGCAGTACTTC. It yields the protein CASSWGGSFTYEQYF.

The V gene is TRBV6-6, the J gene TRBJ2-7; TRBD2 aligns across 11 bases. Germline CDR1 and CDR2: MNHNY and SVGAGI (reference sequence). J was trimmed by 8 bases and V by 5 bases; bases with no gene match: 8. The CDR3 runs to 14 residues. CDR3 in amino acids: CASSLAGGQPKQYF. DNA of the CDR3: TGTGCCAGCAGTCTAGCGGGGGGCCAACCCAAGCAGTACTTC.

V gene TRBV9 combines with J gene TRBJ2-3, with 13 bases fitting TRBD2. V shed 3 bases, J shed 4 bases, and the junction held 2 bases outside the gene matches. The V gene's germline CDR1 is SGDLS and CDR2 YYNGEE. CDR3 length: 15 amino acids. CDR3 nucleotides: TGTGCCAGCAGCGCGACTAGCGGGGGGCCAGATACGCAGTATTTT. This translates into CASSATSGGPDTQYF. Using reference TRBV9 and TRBJ2-3 for the parts outside the CDR3, the full variable domain is DSGVTQTPKHLITATGQRVTLRCSPRSGDLSVYWYQQSLDQGLQFLIQYYNGEERAKGNILERFSAQQFPDLHSELNLSSLELGDSALYFCASSATSGGPDTQYFGPGTRLTVL.

The chain uses TRBV5-8 and TRBJ2-3; 13 positions match TRBD2. The germline V gene has CDR1 SGHTS and CDR2 YDEGEE. The CDR3 has 17 residues. V dropped 0 bases and J dropped 2; count of bases not matched to a gene: 3. The chain's CDR3 is CASSLGTSGGNTDTQYF. CDR3 DNA sequence: TGTGCCAGCAGCTTGGGGACTAGCGGGGGTAACACAGATACGCAGTATTTT.

J is TRBJ1-2 and V is TRBV29-1; TRBD1 might be the D (5 bases). V was cut by 7 bases and J by 7 bases, with 13 bases left in between. The germline CDR1 and CDR2 sequences are SQVTM and ANQGSEA. CDR3 length: 11 residues. CDR3 coding DNA: TGCAGCGCCGGGGCCGGGGGTGGCTACACCTTC. As protein: CSAGAGGGYTF.

The chain recombines TRBV27 with TRBJ2-3, with 11 positions matching TRBD2. Germline CDR1 MNHEY, CDR2 SMNVEV (reference sequence). The V and J ends lost 8 bases and 6 bases, in that order; junction bases with no gene match: 10. The CDR3 is 15 residues long. In nucleotides, the CDR3 is TGTGCCAGCGGAAGGTTAGCGGGGGGGCCGGATACGCAGTATTTT. This encodes CASGRLAGGPDTQYF.

The chain carries TRBV5-1 and TRBJ1-1, with 7 nucleotides matching TRBD1. CDR1 is SGHRS, CDR2 YFSETQ, per germline. The CDR3 consists of 15 residues. The J segment lost 5 bases and the V segment lost 4 bases, leaving 11 bases of the junction unmatched. The CDR3 DNA reads as TGCGCCAGCAGCCTCTACCGACAGGGTGAGACTGAAGCTTTCTTT. It translates to CASSLYRQGETEAFF.

In its sample, this clone was seen once. The chain has TRBV6-5 and TRBJ1-6; 9 nucleotides align to TRBD1. CDR3 size: 14 residues. With V trimmed by 6 bases and J by 6 bases, 3 bases remained unmatched. Germline assignment: CDR1 MNHEY and CDR2 SVGAGI. The CDR3 DNA follows: TGTGCCAGCAGCCGGGACAGGGCTAATTCACCCCTCCACTTT. Its protein is CASSRDRANSPLHF.

This sequence joins TRBV19 and TRBJ2-2, with TRBD1 matching 8 bases. Per the germline V gene, CDR1 is LNHDA and CDR2 is SQIVND (reference sequence). The CDR3 length is 13 residues. Trimming at V came to 9 bases and at J to 4 bases, leaving 4 bases not matched to a gene. CDR3 in amino acids: CASRDRSTGELFF. The CDR3 nucleotides are TGTGCCAGCCGGGACAGGAGCACCGGGGAGCTGTTTTTT.

The chain recombines TRBV27 with TRBJ2-3; 9 nucleotides align to TRBD1. Per germline, CDR1 MNHEY and CDR2 SMNVEV (reference sequence). CDR3 length: 15 amino acids. V lost 3 bases and J lost 5; bases outside the gene matches: 6. The DNA for the CDR3 is TGTGCCAGCAGTTTTGAGGGACAGGGAATAGATACGCAGTATTTT. Translation gives CASSFEGQGIDTQYF.

This clone was detected a few times. The gene calls are TRBV18 and TRBJ1-4; 7 nucleotides agree with TRBD1. V shed 6 bases and J 12 bases; nucleotides not matched to a gene: 7. The CDR3 runs 12 residues. CDR1 and CDR2 from the germline V gene are KGHSH and LQKENI. CDR3 nucleotides: TGTGCCAGCTCGCTGACAGGGCGCCAACTGTTTTTT. Its translation is CASSLTGRQLFF.

The rearrangement joins TRBV12-3 or TRBV12-4 to TRBJ2-5; 8 bases line up with TRBD2. J was trimmed by 1 base and V by 8 bases; bases with no gene match: 3. This CDR3 contains 13 residues. CDR3 sequence (DNA): TGTGCCAGCCGTAGCGGGGTCCAAGAGACCCAGTACTTC. Its protein product is CASRSGVQETQYF.

The chain joins TRBV4-2 to TRBJ1-2, with D maybe TRBD1 (5 bases). This CDR3 spans 17 amino acids. The germline CDR1 and CDR2 sequences are LGHNA and YNFKEQ. V was shortened by 0 bases and J by 2 bases, with 16 bases between the two germline ends. The CDR3 bases are TGTGCCAGCAGCCAAGATCGCGCAGGGTCCCTAAACTATGGCTACACCTTC. This codes for CASSQDRAGSLNYGYTF.

The J gene is TRBJ2-7, the V gene TRBV11-3, with a possible D match to TRBD2 (6 bases). With 1 base removed from V and 6 bases from J, the gap between germline ends came to 10 bases. This CDR3 has 13 residues. Germline CDR1 SGHNT, CDR2 YENEEA. The CDR3 DNA reads as TGTGCCAGCAGCTTAGCTGGGGGGAGCGAGCAGTACTTC. Residues: CASSLAGGSEQYF.

V is TRBV19 and J is TRBJ2-3, with 8 positions matching TRBD1. From germline, CDR1 is LNHDA and CDR2 SQIVND (reference sequence). The J segment lost 5 bases and the V segment lost 8 bases, leaving 6 bases of the junction unmatched. The CDR3 runs 13 residues. CDR3 sequence: CASGDRSQDTQYF. The CDR3 DNA follows: TGTGCCAGTGGGGACAGGTCCCAAGATACGCAGTATTTT.